The present T cell receptor beta chain was sequenced within a study of CD8 T cells in Susac syndrome (dated by TCRdb to the late 2010s). Concerning the study at large: Whether CD8+ T cell activation and differentiation in Susac syndrome was antigen driven was tested using repertoire sequencing. Clonality of the CD8+ T cell repertoire was compared between about a dozen healthy donors, approximately 14 Susac syndrome patients and roughly 16 multiple sclerosis patients. Overall study results and their limits: The number of individuals in the TCR sequencing and HLA analysis was acknowledged as relatively small.

The CDR3 contains 19 residues, cysteine and phenylalanine counted. Of the read, only the CDR3 DNA is kept; its 57 bases are in frame from base 1. Taken from the germline V gene, the CDR1 and CDR2 loops are MNHEY and SVGEGT. The germline V and J ends show losses of 4 bases and 1 base respectively, and no gene match explains 13 bases of the junction. RNA was extracted using the RNeasy kit, and 0.5 to 1 microgram was reverse transcribed with random hexamers. The immunoSEQ multiplex PCR assay, which covers 54 Vbeta and 13 Jbeta segments, was used to amplify TCR beta CDR3 regions. Bias from PCR amplification was corrected by using a synthetic template baseline for primer optimization and for computational correction. On the study's bioinformatics: Reads were assigned to V, D and J genes according to IMGT and analyzed in immunoSEQ Analyzer, with only productive sequences retained. Clonality was calculated as one minus the Shannon entropy normalized by log2 of the number of productive unique sequences. Public and private clones were assessed among the 100 most prevalent clones of each patient and control. A clone was defined as Susac-specific if it was absent from the healthy and MS cohorts, from some 1,100 published viral clones and from other ImmuneACCESS disease sequences. TCRdb redid the processing of the public reads, applying fastp at Q25 and MiXCR, and retained in-frame beta chains. Identical CDR3 protein sequences are pooled into one entry, listed with their most common genes and DNA. The V and J calls were not made by the authors but by TCRdb's processing. Here the sample has around 300,000 distinct CDR3 sequences; around 85% occur a single time. The ten largest make up about 0.22% of the sample.

Peripheral blood CD8+ and CD4+ T cells from healthy donors, Susac syndrome patients and multiple sclerosis patients were profiled by high-throughput TCR beta sequencing. Treatment-naive patients with stable or active relapsing-remitting disease fulfilling revised McDonald criteria were used as multiple sclerosis controls. Bulk CD8+ and CD4+ T cells were purified by magnetic negative isolation, while CD8+ TEMRA cells were enriched using FACS. Blood was collected in EDTA tubes and processed within 24 hours, with PBMCs isolated through density gradient centrifugation. PBMCs intended for TCR sequencing were cryopreserved in liquid nitrogen and thawed later in a water bath at 37 degrees C. A purity of at least 90% was achieved for sorted or isolated CD4+, CD8+ and CD8+ TEMRA cells. Regarding this clonotype: No antigen is known for it. Base qualities are not recorded, but no much larger clone differs from it by a single base.

The sequenced sample was CD8+ T cells from PBMCs. The chain is assembled from TRBV6-2 or TRBV6-3 and TRBJ2-7, with 13 bases matching TRBD2. The TCR comes from a human donor with multiple sclerosis. CDR3 protein: CASSSPGTSGIELSYEQYF. The nucleotides are TGTGCCAGCAGTTCCCCCGGGACTAGCGGGATAGAATTGTCCTACGAGCAGTACTTC.